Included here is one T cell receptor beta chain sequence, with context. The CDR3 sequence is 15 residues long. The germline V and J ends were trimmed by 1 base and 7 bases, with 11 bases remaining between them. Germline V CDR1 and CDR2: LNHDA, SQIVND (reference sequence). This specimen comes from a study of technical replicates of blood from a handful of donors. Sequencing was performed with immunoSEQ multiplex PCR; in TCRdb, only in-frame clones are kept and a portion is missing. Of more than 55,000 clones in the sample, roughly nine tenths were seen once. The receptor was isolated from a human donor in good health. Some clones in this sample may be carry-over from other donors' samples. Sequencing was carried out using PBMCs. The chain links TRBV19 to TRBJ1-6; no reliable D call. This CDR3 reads CASSIGSLENSPLHF. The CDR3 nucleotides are TGTGCCAGTAGTATAGGTTCCCTTGAGAATTCACCCCTCCACTTT.